This passage covers 22 T cell receptor beta chains from one sample sequenced in a study of long-term antiretroviral therapy in people with HIV. Investigators performed immunoSEQ version v3.0 at survey level. Libraries were prepared by immunoSEQ multiplex PCR; TCRdb keeps only in-frame clonotypes and omits some of them. The profile shows around 33,000 clones, roughly 80% of them singletons. The sample here was unsorted PBMCs, taken 0.4 years before starting antiretroviral therapy. These TCRs come from a man in his late teens or twenties with HIV.

V and J are TRBV20-1 and TRBJ1-3; no clear D gene. With 2 bases removed from V and 4 bases from J, the gap between germline ends came to 3 bases. Germline-derived CDR1 and CDR2 are DFQATT and SNEGSKA (reference sequence). The CDR3 extends over 11 amino acids. Written as DNA, the CDR3 is TGCAGTGCTAGAACGGGAAACACCATATATTTT. It yields the protein CSARTGNTIYF.

The genes are TRBV21-1 and TRBJ2-1; TRBD1, the D gene given by the table, was not confirmed from the DNA. TRBV21-1 is a pseudogene locus. The CDR3 runs 17 residues. The CDR3 protein is CASSKVKGTGFYNEQFF. The DNA for the CDR3 is TGTGCCAGCAGCAAAGTAAAGGGGACAGGGTTCTACAATGAGCAGTTCTTC.

The chain combines TRBV7-3 with TRBJ2-1, with TRBD1 identical over 7 bases. Germline CDR1 SGHTA, CDR2 FQGTGA. The CDR3 spans 15 residues. After removal of 6 bases from V and 1 base from J, the junction contained 6 bases not matched to a gene. CDR3: CASSPDRASYNEQFF. In DNA form, the CDR3 reads TGTGCCAGCAGTCCCGACAGGGCGTCCTACAATGAGCAGTTCTTC. Together with reference TRBV7-3 and TRBJ2-1, the CDR3 gives the full variable domain: GAGVSQTPSNKVTEKGKYVELRCDPISGHTALYWYRQSLGQGPEFLIYFQGTGAADDSGLPNDRFFAVRPEGSVSTLKIQRTERGDSAVYLCASSPDRASYNEQFFGPGTRLTVL.

The chain employs TRBV19 and TRBJ2-7; D uncertain. The ends were cut back, 3 bases at V and 2 bases at J, with 11 bases in the middle. The germline gives CDR1 LNHDA, CDR2 SQIVND (reference sequence). The CDR3 is made up of 14 amino acids. This CDR3 reads CASSIAQGAYEQYF. The DNA of the CDR3 is TGTGCCAGTAGTATTGCCCAAGGAGCCTACGAGCAGTACTTC.

This clone was found once. This sequence joins TRBV11-2 and TRBJ1-2; D gene uncertain. CDR1 SGHAT and CDR2 FQNNGV come from the germline V gene. The CDR3 sequence is 14 residues long. Trimming pared 1 base from V and 6 bases from J, leaving 12 bases between. The CDR3 sequence: CASSLGVPGNGYTF. In DNA, the CDR3 is TGTGCCAGCAGCTTAGGAGTGCCGGGGAATGGCTACACCTTC.

This rearrangement joins TRBV28 to TRBJ1-5; TRBD1 matches at 7 bases. The CDR3 loop spans 14 amino acids. Germline V gene lookup returns CDR1 MDHEN and CDR2 SYDVKM. After removal of 10 bases from V and 2 bases from J, the junction contained 8 bases not matched to a gene. CDR3 DNA: TGTGCCATCCCAGGGGGGGCGGGCAATCAGCCCCAGCATTTT. Amino acid sequence: CAIPGGAGNQPQHF. The full variable domain, rest sourced from reference TRBV28 and TRBJ1-5, is DVKVTQSSRYLVKRTGEKVFLECVQDMDHENMFWYRQDPGLGLRLIYFSYDVKMKEKGDIPEGYSVSREKKERFSLILESASTNQTSMYLCAIPGGAGNQPQHFGDGTRLSIL.

The CDR3 DNA reads as TGCGCCAGCAGCTTGGACGTCCCCGACAGGGCAAATTCCTACGAGCAGTACTTC. Protein: CASSLDVPDRANSYEQYF. V and J are TRBV5-1 and TRBJ2-7, with 7 bases identical to TRBD1. Germline CDR1 SGHRS, CDR2 YFSETQ. The CDR3 sequence is 18 residues long. Trimming took 0 bases from V and 1 from J; bases not matched to a gene: 13.

The chain is built from TRBV19 and TRBJ1-5; 10 nucleotides align to TRBD1. Trimming at V came to 5 bases and at J to 7 bases, leaving 8 bases not matched to a gene. The CDR3 runs 15 residues. CDR1 is LNHDA and CDR2 is SQIVND in the germline V gene (reference sequence). The CDR3 sequence: CASSYLGTGAQPQHF. CDR3 DNA sequence: TGTGCCAGTAGTTATCTCGGGACAGGGGCCCAGCCCCAGCATTTT.

The rearrangement uses TRBV19 and TRBJ2-7, with 8 nucleotides matching TRBD2. Germline CDR1 LNHDA, CDR2 SQIVND (reference sequence). This CDR3 comprises 14 residues. Trimming removed 9 bases from V and 2 bases from J; junction bases left unmatched: 9. This chain's CDR3 is CASRSSGGAYEQYF. The CDR3 DNA follows: TGTGCCAGCCGTTCCTCGGGGGGGGCCTACGAGCAGTACTTC.

Only one count was recorded for this clone. J is TRBJ2-7 and V is TRBV9; no reliable D call. The CDR3 is 14 residues long. V was trimmed by 2 bases and J by 6 bases, leaving 15 bases between them. Germline V gives CDR1 SGDLS, CDR2 YYNGEE. In nucleotides, the CDR3 is TGTGCCAGCAGCGTGAGAGATAGTTGGCTCGAGCAGTACTTC. Protein sequence: CASSVRDSWLEQYF.

The chain uses TRBV27 and TRBJ2-2; 8 positions agree with TRBD1. There are 15 residues in the CDR3. With V trimmed by 1 base and J by 6 bases, 4 bases remained unmatched. Germline V gene data show CDR1 as MNHEY and CDR2 as SMNVEV (reference sequence). The CDR3 reads CASSLWQGAAGELFF. The DNA for the CDR3 is TGTGCCAGCAGTTTATGGCAGGGGGCAGCCGGGGAGCTGTTTTTT.

The V call is TRBV6-5, the J call TRBJ2-7; tentative D call: TRBD2 (6 bases). The CDR3 covers 14 residues. Germline CDR1 MNHEY, CDR2 SVGAGI. V was trimmed by 6 bases and J by 3 bases, leaving 15 bases between them. The CDR3 DNA reads TGTGCCAGCAGCCTCGGGGTCGGGGGCTACGAGCAGTACTTC. Translating gives CASSLGVGGYEQYF.

V usage is TRBV15 and J usage is TRBJ2-2; 7 bases match TRBD1. The CDR3 is made up of 16 amino acids. Germline V gene lookup returns CDR1 LNHNV and CDR2 YYDKDF (reference sequence). Trimming at V came to 0 bases and at J to 4 bases, leaving 5 bases not matched to a gene. The CDR3 DNA reads TGTGCCACCAGCAGAGATCGGAAGGGGGCCACCGGGGAGCTGTTTTTT. The encoded protein is CATSRDRKGATGELFF.

This chain connects TRBV19 to TRBJ1-1, with a possible D match to TRBD1 (6 bases). Trimming took 7 bases from V and 0 from J, leaving 15 bases between them. Germline lookup yields CDR1 LNHDA and CDR2 SQIVND (reference sequence). The CDR3 covers 15 residues. In DNA, the CDR3 is TGTGCCAGTATCACGACAGGCTTCATGAACACTGAAGCTTTCTTT. The encoded protein is CASITTGFMNTEAFF.

The CDR3 nucleotides read TGCGCCAGCCGAGGGGGACTAGCGGGCACCGGGGAGCTGTTTTTT. Translation gives CASRGGLAGTGELFF. This chain uses TRBV23-1 with TRBJ2-2; TRBD2 matches at 12 bases. TRBV23-1 carries the ORF label, with uncertain function. V trimming: 8 bases; J trimming: 4 bases; junction bases outside the gene matches: 5. This CDR3 is 15 amino acids long.

This clone was observed a few times. This chain connects TRBV6-5 to TRBJ1-6; a weak D match, TRBD1 (6 bases). The CDR3 has 16 amino acids. The ends were cut back, 0 bases at V and 7 bases at J, with 13 bases in the middle. In germline, CDR1 is MNHEY, CDR2 SVGAGI. The CDR3 here is CASSYSRGGTNSPLHF. The CDR3 DNA follows: TGTGCCAGCAGTTACTCGAGAGGGGGTACCAATTCACCCCTCCACTTT.

V gene TRBV9 combines with J gene TRBJ2-5; D remains unclear. V was shortened by 1 base and J by 5 bases, with 12 bases between the two germline ends. The CDR3 is 14 residues long. Per germline, CDR1 SGDLS and CDR2 YYNGEE. The CDR3 loop is CASSVYDISETQYF. The DNA for the CDR3 is TGTGCCAGCAGCGTATACGATATCAGCGAGACCCAGTACTTC. The full variable domain, rest sourced from reference TRBV9 and TRBJ2-5, is DSGVTQTPKHLITATGQRVTLRCSPRSGDLSVYWYQQSLDQGLQFLIQYYNGEERAKGNILERFSAQQFPDLHSELNLSSLELGDSALYFCASSVYDISETQYFGPGTRLLVL.

The chain links TRBV6-4 to TRBJ1-2; 8 bases match TRBD1. Germline values: CDR1 MRHNA, CDR2 SNTAGT. The ends lost 5 bases at V and 4 bases at J; junction bases unmatched: 6. The CDR3 has 14 amino acids. CDR3 amino acids: CASSSGGSPYGYTF. The CDR3 DNA reads TGTGCCAGCAGTTCAGGGGGCTCCCCCTATGGCTACACCTTC.

The chain has TRBV21-1 and TRBJ1-1; TRBD1 was called by the table and not checked on the DNA. TRBV21-1 is labeled a pseudogene. The CDR3 length is 18 residues. The DNA for the CDR3 is TGTGCCAGCAGCCCCAATTCGGGACAGGGGTCCCCGAACACTGAAGCTTTCTTT. Residues: CASSPNSGQGSPNTEAFF.

The chain uses TRBV9 and TRBJ2-1, with D possibly TRBD1 on 5 matching bases. The CDR3 runs to 12 residues. Germline V CDR1 and CDR2: SGDLS, YYNGEE. V shed 4 bases and J shed 9 bases, with 11 bases lying between them. The CDR3 DNA is TGTGCCAGCAGCTTAGGGCAGGGTGAGCAGTTCTTC. This sequence encodes CASSLGQGEQFF.

This sequence joins TRBV18 and TRBJ2-1; D gene ambiguous. Germline-derived CDR1 and CDR2 are KGHSH and LQKENI. Trimming took 4 bases from V and 5 from J, leaving 6 bases between them. The CDR3 runs 12 residues. The CDR3 nucleotides are TGTGCCAGCTCACTCCTGCACAATGAGCAGTTCTTC. It yields the protein CASSLLHNEQFF.

This clone has a handful of counts. The rearrangement uses TRBV14 and TRBJ1-6; D is perhaps TRBD1 (5 bases). The CDR3 runs 14 residues. Germline V gives CDR1 SGHDN, CDR2 FVKESK. Between the trimmed V and J ends, which lost 4 bases and 13 bases, there was a span of 17 bases. CDR3 in DNA: TGTGCCAGCAGCCGATCTTTGGGGGTTAAGCCCCTCCACTTT. Its translation: CASSRSLGVKPLHF.